A selection of T cell receptor beta chains follows, all from one sample in a study of CD8 T cells in Susac syndrome. TCRdb re-called the immunoSEQ multiplex PCR reads through MiXCR, storing one row per CDR3 protein. The table includes around 110,000 distinct CDR3 sequences, about 93% detected once. Sequencing was done on a sample of CD8+ T cells from PBMCs. These receptors all come from a human donor with Susac syndrome. Both conserved end residues are part of each CDR3. D genes are given only for firm matches. Rows give clone size only sometimes, using once, few, many, or a class for an expanded clone.

d_call,clone_size,j_call,v_call,cdr3_nt,cdr3_aa
TRBD2,-,TRBJ2-2,TRBV27,TGTGCCAGCAGTCCCCCACTAGCGGGGGGATCAACCGGGGAGCTGTTTTTT,CASSPPLAGGSTGELFF
TRBD2,-,TRBJ2-5,TRBV7-2,TGTGCCAGCAGCTTAGTATTAGCGGGGAGCCAAATCCAAGAGACCCAGTACTTC,CASSLVLAGSQIQETQYF
TRBD2,-,TRBJ2-7,TRBV4-1,TGCGCCAGCAGCCAAAGGAGCGGGGACCTCTACGAGCAGTACTTC,CASSQRSGDLYEQYF
TRBD2,-,TRBJ2-7,TRBV30,TGTGCCTGGAGGAGACTAGCTGACGAGCAGTACTTC,CAWRRLADEQYF
-,-,TRBJ2-2,TRBV10-2,TGCGCCAGCACGGCGTGGTCGGGGGAGCTGTTTTTT,CASTAWSGELFF
TRBD1,-,TRBJ2-7,TRBV30,TGTGCCTGGAGTGGCGCGGGACAGGAGTCCTACGAGCAGTACTTC,CAWSGAGQESYEQYF
-,-,TRBJ1-1,TRBV29-1,TGCAGCGTTGAGATGGAGACTGGCACTGAAGCTTTCTTT,CSVEMETGTEAFF
TRBD2,once,TRBJ2-5,TRBV3-1,TGTGCCAGCAGCCCCACTAGCGGGGGAGAGACCCAGTACTTC,CASSPTSGGETQYF
-,few,TRBJ2-1,TRBV7-2,TGTGCCAGCAGCCCCGGCTACGAGCAGTTCTTC,CASSPGYEQFF
-,-,TRBJ1-2,TRBV9,TGTGCCAGCAGCGCGAATTCAGGGAAAGAGGACTATGGCTACACCTTC,CASSANSGKEDYGYTF
TRBD1,-,TRBJ1-2,TRBV4-1,TGCGCCAGCAGCCAAGAGCCTCCCTGGACAGGGGGAGCCTATGGCTACACCTTC,CASSQEPPWTGGAYGYTF
TRBD1,-,TRBJ2-7,TRBV19,TGTGCCAGTAGTACCTACCTACAGGGGGCAACGGCCTACGAGCAGTACTTC,CASSTYLQGATAYEQYF
-,-,TRBJ2-7,TRBV6-5,TGTGCCAGCAGCTACGGACAGGAGGGAATGGGAGAGCAGTACTTC,CASSYGQEGMGEQYF
TRBD1,-,TRBJ1-2,TRBV9,TGTGCCAGCAGCAACCAGGGACAGATAGCTAACTATGGCTACACCTTC,CASSNQGQIANYGYTF
-,-,TRBJ2-7,TRBV5-4,TGTGCCAGCAGCTTGACCGGGGGTGACGAGCAGTACTTC,CASSLTGGDEQYF
-,-,TRBJ1-2,TRBV18,TGTGCCAGCTCACCCAGGACCACCGACTATGGCTACACCTTC,CASSPRTTDYGYTF
-,-,TRBJ1-6,TRBV9,TGTGCCAGCAGCGTAGGAAGTTCCAGCAATTCACCCCTCCACTTT,CASSVGSSSNSPLHF
TRBD1,-,TRBJ1-3,TRBV6-5,TGTGCCAGCAGACTTGGACAGGGCGCTGGAAACACCATATATTTT,CASRLGQGAGNTIYF
TRBD1,-,TRBJ2-7,TRBV13,TGTGCCAGCAGCAACCGGGACAGTCCCTACGAGCAGTACTTC,CASSNRDSPYEQYF
-,-,TRBJ1-2,TRBV7-9,TGTGCCAGCAGGGCCGCGGGGGACGGCTATGGCTACACCTTC,CASRAAGDGYGYTF
-,-,TRBJ2-3,TRBV3-1,TGTGCCAGCAGTGGGGACCCCCGAGATACGCAGTATTTT,CASSGDPRDTQYF
TRBD2,once,TRBJ2-3,TRBV9,TGTGCCAGCAGCGAACTAGCGGGGGGCCGGGGAGATACGCAGTATTTT,CASSELAGGRGDTQYF
TRBD1,-,TRBJ1-6,TRBV11-2,TGTGCCAGCAGCCGGACAGGCCGTAATTCACCCCTCCACTTT,CASSRTGRNSPLHF
-,-,TRBJ1-1,TRBV9,TGTGCCAGCAGCCCTTACATAGGGGGGGCGCCTGGAGAAGCTTTCTTT,CASSPYIGGAPGEAFF
TRBD2,once,TRBJ2-1,TRBV7-2,TGTGCCAGCAGCTTGTCGGGGGGGATTTACAATGAGCAGTTCTTC,CASSLSGGIYNEQFF
-,-,TRBJ2-1,TRBV3-1,TGTGCCAGCAGCCACCTAGGGTATCTCGGCAATGAGCAGTTCTTC,CASSHLGYLGNEQFF
TRBD2,-,TRBJ2-2,TRBV20-1,TGCAGTGCTAGAACCGGGACTAGGGGTGTTGGCGGGGAGCTGTTTTTT,CSARTGTRGVGGELFF
TRBD2,-,TRBJ2-5,TRBV29-1,TGCAGCGTTTGGGGACTAGCGGGGATCCAAGAGACCCAGTACTTC,CSVWGLAGIQETQYF
TRBD2,-,TRBJ2-3,TRBV29-1,TGCAGCGCGGAGACTAGCCCCAGCACAGATACGCAGTATTTT,CSAETSPSTDTQYF
-,-,TRBJ1-5,TRBV7-9,TGTGCCAGCAGCTTAGTAGGAGTTGGTCAGCCCCAGCATTTT,CASSLVGVGQPQHF
TRBD1,-,TRBJ1-2,TRBV30,TGTGCCTGGAGGCCCGGGACAGGGGGCTCTTATGGCTACACCTTC,CAWRPGTGGSYGYTF
-,-,TRBJ1-1,TRBV15,TGTGCCACCAGCAGACAGGAGAACACTGAAGCTTTCTTT,CATSRQENTEAFF
-,-,TRBJ1-1,TRBV6-5,TGTGCCAGCACCCCGACAGTTAACACTGAAGCTTTCTTT,CASTPTVNTEAFF
-,-,TRBJ2-1,TRBV13,TGTGCCAGCAGCTCCCGAAGGAACGAGCAGTTCTTC,CASSSRRNEQFF
-,-,TRBJ1-2,TRBV5-6,TGTGCCAGCAGCGAAGGGTCTTCCCAATATGGCTACACCTTC,CASSEGSSQYGYTF
-,-,TRBJ1-1,TRBV13,TGTGCCAGCAGCCCCCGGGTCCCGATAGGAGCTTTCTTT,CASSPRVPIGAFF
-,once,TRBJ1-4,TRBV19,TGTGCCAGTATGCACAGGGCAACTAATGAAAAACTGTTTTTT,CASMHRATNEKLFF
TRBD2,-,TRBJ2-7,TRBV20-1,TGCAGTGCTAGCCCTAGCGGGGGAGATTCCTACGAGCAGTACTTC,CSASPSGGDSYEQYF
-,-,TRBJ2-3,TRBV18,TGTGCCAGCTCACCTTCGGGGTCGGCAGATACGCAGTATTTT,CASSPSGSADTQYF
-,-,TRBJ2-1,TRBV4-1,TGCGCCAGCAGCCAACTAGTTCAGTCCTACAATGAGCAGTTCTTC,CASSQLVQSYNEQFF
TRBD2,-,TRBJ2-3,TRBV6-1,TGTGCCAGCACCCGACTAGCGGGAGACCTGCCAGATACGCAGTATTTT,CASTRLAGDLPDTQYF
TRBD2,-,TRBJ2-3,TRBV12-3/TRBV12-4,TGTGCCAGCAGTTTGATCGGACTAGCAAAGGATACGCAGTATTTT,CASSLIGLAKDTQYF
-,once,TRBJ2-3,TRBV5-1,TGCGCCAGCAGCTTGGACGGCAGGGGTAGCACAGATACGCAGTATTTT,CASSLDGRGSTDTQYF
-,-,TRBJ2-1,TRBV20-1,TGCAGTGCTAGGGGCATGGGGGGCAATGAGCAGTTCTTC,CSARGMGGNEQFF
TRBD2,once,TRBJ2-3,TRBV9,TGTGCCAGCAGCGGTGGACTAGCGGGGGGGTTCACAGATACGCAGTATTTT,CASSGGLAGGFTDTQYF
TRBD2,-,TRBJ2-3,TRBV5-1,TGCGCCAGCAGCTTGGAGGCCAGCGGGGGTGATACGCAGTATTTT,CASSLEASGGDTQYF
-,once,TRBJ2-5,TRBV30,TGTGCCTGGAACCAGGGGGGCCAAGAGACCCAGTACTTC,CAWNQGGQETQYF
-,-,TRBJ2-2,TRBV24-1,TGTGCCACCGGGAAGGCGGGCGCTGAAAGATTTAACACCGGGGAGCTGTTTTTT,CATGKAGAERFNTGELFF
-,-,TRBJ1-3,TRBV20-1,TGCAGTGCCGAGGTGTGGGGGGAAGCTGGAAACACCATATATTTT,CSAEVWGEAGNTIYF
TRBD1,-,TRBJ1-4,TRBV6-5,TGTGCCAGCAGTTACTCGGGACAGGGGACAACTAATGAAAAACTGTTTTTT,CASSYSGQGTTNEKLFF
-,-,TRBJ2-5,TRBV3-1,TGTGCCAGCAGCCAAGAATTAGGGCGAAAAGAGACCCAGTACTTC,CASSQELGRKETQYF